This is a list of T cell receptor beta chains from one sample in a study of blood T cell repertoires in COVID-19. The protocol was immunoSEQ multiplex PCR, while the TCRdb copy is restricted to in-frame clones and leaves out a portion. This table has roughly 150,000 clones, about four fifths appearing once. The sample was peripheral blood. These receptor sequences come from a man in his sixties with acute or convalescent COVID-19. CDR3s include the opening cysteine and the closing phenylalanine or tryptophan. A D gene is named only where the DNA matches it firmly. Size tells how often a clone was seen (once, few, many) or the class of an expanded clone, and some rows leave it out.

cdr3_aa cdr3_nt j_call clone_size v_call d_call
CATSRVEGQPQHF TGTGCCACCAGCAGAGTTGAGGGTCAGCCCCAGCATTTT TRBJ1-5 few TRBV15 .
CASSYNQGVEGYTF TGTGCCAGCAGTTACAATCAGGGGGTAGAGGGCTACACCTTC TRBJ1-2 . TRBV6-5 TRBD1
CASSLAGGQNNEKLFF TGCGCCAGCAGCTTGGCCGGAGGACAGAATAATGAAAAACTGTTTTTT TRBJ1-4 few TRBV5-1 .
CATLGDRGLYEQYF TGTGCCACCCTCGGGGACAGGGGGCTCTACGAGCAGTACTTC TRBJ2-7 once TRBV10-3 TRBD1
CASRGDRNTEAFF TGTGCCAGCAGGGGGGACAGGAACACTGAAGCTTTCTTT TRBJ1-1 once TRBV2 TRBD1
CASSLVWGSGYNEQFF TGTGCCAGCAGCCTTGTATGGGGTAGCGGCTACAATGAGCAGTTCTTC TRBJ2-1 few TRBV3-1/TRBV3-2 .
CASSQGLAETQYF TGTGCCAGCTCACAAGGACTAGCAGAGACCCAGTACTTC TRBJ2-5 . TRBV18 TRBD2
CASSPLAGGPKETQYF TGTGCCAGCTCACCTCTGGCGGGAGGGCCGAAAGAGACCCAGTACTTC TRBJ2-5 . TRBV18 TRBD2
CASRPGQIYGYTF TGTGCCAGCAGACCTGGACAGATCTATGGCTACACCTTC TRBJ1-2 . TRBV6-2/TRBV6-3 .
CSVGGSGSAFYNEQFF TGCAGCGTTGGTGGGAGCGGGTCTGCATTCTACAATGAGCAGTTCTTC TRBJ2-1 . TRBV29-1 .
CASSRSGGFSYEQYF TGTGCCAGCAGTCGTAGCGGGGGTTTCTCCTACGAGCAGTACTTC TRBJ2-7 . TRBV6-2/TRBV6-3 TRBD2
CASSLTSGRFQETQYF TGTGCCAGCAGCTTGACTAGCGGGAGGTTCCAAGAGACCCAGTACTTC TRBJ2-5 . TRBV7-9 TRBD2
CASSLSSEGQPQHF TGTGCCAGCAGTTTAAGCAGCGAGGGTCAGCCCCAGCATTTT TRBJ1-5 . TRBV28 .
CASGASGSYEQYF TGTGCCAGCGGGGCTAGCGGATCCTACGAGCAGTACTTC TRBJ2-7 . TRBV27 TRBD2
CASGIWTASFGGYEQYF TGTGCCAGCGGGATTTGGACGGCCAGCTTCGGGGGCTACGAGCAGTACTTC TRBJ2-7 . TRBV27 .